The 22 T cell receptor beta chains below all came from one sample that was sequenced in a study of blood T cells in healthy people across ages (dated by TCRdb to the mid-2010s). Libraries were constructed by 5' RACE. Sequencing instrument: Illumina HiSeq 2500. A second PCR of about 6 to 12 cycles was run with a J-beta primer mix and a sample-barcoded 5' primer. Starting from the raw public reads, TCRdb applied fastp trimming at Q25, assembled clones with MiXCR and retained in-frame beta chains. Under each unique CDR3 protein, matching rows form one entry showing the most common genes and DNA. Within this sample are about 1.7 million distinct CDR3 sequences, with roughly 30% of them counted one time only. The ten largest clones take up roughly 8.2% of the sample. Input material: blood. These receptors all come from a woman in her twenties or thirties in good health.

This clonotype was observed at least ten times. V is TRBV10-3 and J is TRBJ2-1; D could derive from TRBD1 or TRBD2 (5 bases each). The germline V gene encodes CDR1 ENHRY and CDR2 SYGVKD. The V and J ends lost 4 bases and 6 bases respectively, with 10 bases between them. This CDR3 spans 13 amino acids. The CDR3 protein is CAISAAGSNEQFF. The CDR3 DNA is TGTGCCATCAGTGCGGCAGGGAGCAATGAGCAGTTCTTC.

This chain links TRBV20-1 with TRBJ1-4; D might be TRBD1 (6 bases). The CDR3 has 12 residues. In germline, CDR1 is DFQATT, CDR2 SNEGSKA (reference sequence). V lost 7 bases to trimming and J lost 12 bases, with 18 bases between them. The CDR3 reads CSVKPAGAELFF. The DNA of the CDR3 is TGCAGTGTTAAGCCCGCGGGGGCAGAACTGTTTTTT.

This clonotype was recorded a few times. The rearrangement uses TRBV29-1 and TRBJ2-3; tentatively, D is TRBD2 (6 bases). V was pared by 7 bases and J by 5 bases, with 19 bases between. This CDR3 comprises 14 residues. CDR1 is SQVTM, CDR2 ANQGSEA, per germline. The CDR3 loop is CSGQVGLEGDTQYF. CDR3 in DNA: TGCAGCGGTCAGGTGGGACTCGAGGGAGATACGCAGTATTTT.

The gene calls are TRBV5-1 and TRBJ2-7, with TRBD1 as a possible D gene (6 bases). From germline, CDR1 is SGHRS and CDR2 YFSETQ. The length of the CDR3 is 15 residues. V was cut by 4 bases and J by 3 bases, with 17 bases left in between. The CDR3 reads CASSPSGALLYEQYF. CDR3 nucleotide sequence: TGCGCCAGCAGCCCCTCAGGGGCCCTTCTCTACGAGCAGTACTTC. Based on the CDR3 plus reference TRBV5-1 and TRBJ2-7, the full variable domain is KAGVTQTPRYLIKTRGQQVTLSCSPISGHRSVSWYQQTPGQGLQFLFEYFSETQRNKGNFPGRFSGRQFSNSRSEMNVSTLELGDSALYLCASSPSGALLYEQYFGPGTRLTVT.

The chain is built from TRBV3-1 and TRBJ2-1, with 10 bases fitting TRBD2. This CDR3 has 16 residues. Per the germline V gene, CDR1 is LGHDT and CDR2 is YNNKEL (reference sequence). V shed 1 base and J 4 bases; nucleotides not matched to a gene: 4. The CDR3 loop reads CASSQALLAGYNEQFF. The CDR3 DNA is TGTGCCAGCAGCCAAGCACTACTAGCGGGATACAATGAGCAGTTCTTC.

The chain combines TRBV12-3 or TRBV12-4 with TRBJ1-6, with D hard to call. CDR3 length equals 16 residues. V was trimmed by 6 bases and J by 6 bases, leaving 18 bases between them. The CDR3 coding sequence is TGTGCCAGCAGCCTGTACAAGGGATCTAGTAATTCACCCCTCCACTTT. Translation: CASSLYKGSSNSPLHF.

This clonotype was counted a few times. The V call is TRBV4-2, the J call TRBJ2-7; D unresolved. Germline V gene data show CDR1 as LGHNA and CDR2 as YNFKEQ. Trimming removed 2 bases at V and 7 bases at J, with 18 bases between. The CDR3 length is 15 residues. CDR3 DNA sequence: TGTGCCAGCAGCCAATATCTAGAGACCTTCAATGAGCAGTACTTC. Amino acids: CASSQYLETFNEQYF.

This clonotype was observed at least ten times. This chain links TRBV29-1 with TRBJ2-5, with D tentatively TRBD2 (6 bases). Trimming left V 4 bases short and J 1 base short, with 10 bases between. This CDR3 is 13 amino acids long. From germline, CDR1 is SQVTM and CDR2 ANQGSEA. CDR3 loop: CSVGGLLQETQYF. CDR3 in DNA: TGCAGCGTTGGGGGACTGCTCCAAGAGACCCAGTACTTC. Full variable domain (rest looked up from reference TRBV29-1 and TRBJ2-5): SAVISQKPSRDICQRGTSLTIQCQVDSQVTMMFWYRQQPGQSLTLIATANQGSEATYESGFVIDKFPISRPNLTFSTLTVSNMSPEDSSIYLCSVGGLLQETQYFGPGTRLLVL.

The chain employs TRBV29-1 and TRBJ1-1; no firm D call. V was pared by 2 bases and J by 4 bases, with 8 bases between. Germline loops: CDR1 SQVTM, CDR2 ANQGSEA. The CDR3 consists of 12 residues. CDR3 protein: CSVEFKSTEAFF. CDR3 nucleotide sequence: TGCAGCGTTGAATTCAAGAGCACTGAAGCTTTCTTT.

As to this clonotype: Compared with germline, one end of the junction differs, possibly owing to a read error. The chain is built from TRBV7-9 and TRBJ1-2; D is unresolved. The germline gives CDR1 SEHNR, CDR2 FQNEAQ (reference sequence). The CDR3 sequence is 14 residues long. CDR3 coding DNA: TGTGCCAACAGCTTAGCGGATGTAGGTAGCGGCTACACCTTC. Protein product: CANSLADVGSGYTF.

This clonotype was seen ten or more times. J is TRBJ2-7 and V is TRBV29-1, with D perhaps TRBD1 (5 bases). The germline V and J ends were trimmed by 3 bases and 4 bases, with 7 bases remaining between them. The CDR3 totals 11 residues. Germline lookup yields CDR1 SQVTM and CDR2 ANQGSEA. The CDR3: CSVETAYEQYF. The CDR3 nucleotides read TGCAGCGTTGAGACAGCATACGAGCAGTACTTC.

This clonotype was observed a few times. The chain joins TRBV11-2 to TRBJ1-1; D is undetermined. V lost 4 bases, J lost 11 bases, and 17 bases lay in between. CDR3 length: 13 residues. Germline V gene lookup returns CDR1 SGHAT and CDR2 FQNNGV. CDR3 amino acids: CASSYTSPGEAFF. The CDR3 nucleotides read TGTGCCAGCAGCTACACGAGCCCCGGTGAGGCTTTCTTT.

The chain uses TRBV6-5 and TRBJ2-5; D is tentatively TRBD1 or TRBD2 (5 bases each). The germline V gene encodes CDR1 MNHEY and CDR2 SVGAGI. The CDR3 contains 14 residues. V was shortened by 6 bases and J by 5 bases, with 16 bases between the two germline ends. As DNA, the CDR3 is TGTGCCAGCAGGGTCGGGACGGAGATTGAGACCCAGTACTTC. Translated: CASRVGTEIETQYF.

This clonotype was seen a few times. CDR3 loop: CASSPNNRGQGQPQHF. The CDR3 nucleotides read TGTGCCAGCAGTCCAAACAACAGGGGCCAGGGTCAGCCCCAGCATTTT. This sequence joins TRBV12-3 or TRBV12-4 and TRBJ1-5; 7 bases align to TRBD1. Unmatched junction bases numbered 13, after V lost 5 bases and J lost 6 bases. This CDR3 has 16 residues.

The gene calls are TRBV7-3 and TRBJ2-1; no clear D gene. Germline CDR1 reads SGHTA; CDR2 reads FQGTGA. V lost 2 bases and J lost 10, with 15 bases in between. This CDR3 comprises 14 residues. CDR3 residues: CASSLGVGLKEQFF. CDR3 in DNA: TGTGCCAGCAGCTTAGGAGTTGGGCTAAAGGAGCAGTTCTTC. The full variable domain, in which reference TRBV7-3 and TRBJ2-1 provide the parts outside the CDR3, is GAGVSQTPSNKVTEKGKYVELRCDPISGHTALYWYRQSLGQGPEFLIYFQGTGAADDSGLPNDRFFAVRPEGSVSTLKIQRTERGDSAVYLCASSLGVGLKEQFFGPGTRLTVL.

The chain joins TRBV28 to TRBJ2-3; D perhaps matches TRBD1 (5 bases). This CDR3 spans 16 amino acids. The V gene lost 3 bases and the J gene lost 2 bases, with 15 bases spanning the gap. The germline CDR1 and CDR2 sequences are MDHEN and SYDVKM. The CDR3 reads CASSFLGHVLTDTQYF. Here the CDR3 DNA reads TGTGCCAGCAGTTTTCTGGGGCACGTGCTCACAGATACGCAGTATTTT.

The CDR3 protein is CASSDPPGGYTF. The CDR3, as DNA: TGTGCCAGCAGTGACCCGCCGGGGGGCTACACCTTC. The chain employs TRBV25-1 and TRBJ1-2; D unresolved. This CDR3 spans 12 amino acids. With 3 bases removed from V and 8 bases from J, the gap between germline ends came to 10 bases. Germline V lookup: CDR1 MGHDK, CDR2 SYGVNS.

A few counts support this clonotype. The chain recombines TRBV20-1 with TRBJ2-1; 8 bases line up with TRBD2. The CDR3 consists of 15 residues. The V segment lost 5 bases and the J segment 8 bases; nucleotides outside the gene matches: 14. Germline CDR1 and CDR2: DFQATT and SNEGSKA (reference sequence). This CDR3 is CSAPPGLESRYEQFF. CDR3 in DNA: TGCAGTGCTCCTCCGGGACTAGAGAGTCGCTATGAGCAGTTCTTC.

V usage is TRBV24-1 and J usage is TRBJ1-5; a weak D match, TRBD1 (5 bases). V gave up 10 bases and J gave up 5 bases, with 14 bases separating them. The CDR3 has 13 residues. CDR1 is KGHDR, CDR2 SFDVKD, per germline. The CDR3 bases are TGTGCCACTAGGGGAGGATCCGATCAGCCCCAGCATTTT. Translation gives CATRGGSDQPQHF.

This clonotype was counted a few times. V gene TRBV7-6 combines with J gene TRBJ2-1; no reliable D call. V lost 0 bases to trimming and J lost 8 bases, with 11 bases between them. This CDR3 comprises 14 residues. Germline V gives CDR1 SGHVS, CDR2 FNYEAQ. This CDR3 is CASSLAWFGDEQFF. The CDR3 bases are TGTGCCAGCAGCTTAGCGTGGTTTGGCGATGAGCAGTTCTTC.

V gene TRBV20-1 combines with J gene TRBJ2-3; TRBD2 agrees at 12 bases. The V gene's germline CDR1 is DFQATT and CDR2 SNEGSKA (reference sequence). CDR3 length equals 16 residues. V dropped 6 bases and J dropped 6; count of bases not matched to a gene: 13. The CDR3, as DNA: TGCAGTGCCAACCGACTAGCGGGGGCCCTGAGCGATACGCAGTATTTT. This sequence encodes CSANRLAGALSDTQYF.

CDR3 coding DNA: TGTGCCAGCAGCTCAAAGGGACAGTCAGACGGCTCTGGAAACACCATATATTTT. Protein sequence: CASSSKGQSDGSGNTIYF. The rearrangement joins TRBV7-2 to TRBJ1-3; TRBD1 aligns across 7 bases. CDR1 and CDR2 from the germline V gene are SGHTA and FQGNSA. The CDR3 extends over 18 amino acids. V lost 4 bases, J lost 0 bases, and 12 bases stayed unmatched.